The present T cell receptor beta chain was sequenced within a study of radiotherapy plus CTLA-4 blockade in lung cancer. Overall study: Objective responses emerged in 15% to 20% of patients, and about 30% attained disease control.

Receiving focal radiation plus CTLA-4 blockade with ipilimumab were patients who had chemo-refractory metastatic non-small-cell lung cancer. The V end lost 6 bases, the J end lost 0 bases, and 5 bases lay between the germline ends. Germline V CDR1 and CDR2: SNHLY, FYNNEI. The CDR3 runs to 12 residues. Measured with immunoSEQ multiplex PCR; TCRdb has only the in-frame clones, and not every one. The repertoire includes fewer than 100,000 clones, 70% to 85% of them detected once, and 0.65% to 0.85% sits in the top ten. This chain uses TRBV2 with TRBJ1-2; no clear D. The specimen comprised peripheral blood, sampled from a patient treated with radiotherapy plus ipilimumab. The TCR comes from a human donor with non-small cell lung cancer who had stable disease on radiotherapy plus ipilimumab. The CDR3 DNA sequence: TGTGCCAGCAGGAACCCTAACTATGGCTACACCTTC. This sequence encodes CASRNPNYGYTF.